This T cell receptor beta chain was found in a study of breast tumors, draining lymph nodes, adjacent tissues (dated by TCRdb to 2016 to 2018). Looking at the study overall: Breast cancer patients provided tumor, adjacent nontumor tissue and axillary lymph nodes, and the study compared the TCR beta repertoires across these three sources. In human breast cancer, the study set out to assess how tumor, surrounding tissue and draining lymph node repertoires relate to one another and whether T cells might be exchanged between them. Overall results and qualifications from the work: Tumor T-cell repertoires showed less diversity than lymph node repertoires and more diversity than nontumor tissue repertoires, and tumor T-cell repertoires showed preferential V and J gene usage. The data were considered consistent with the idea that most tumor T cells come from the lymph node and then expand in tumor tissue. The study presented the conclusion that tumor T cells originate in lymph nodes as consistent with a hypothesis, not as something directly demonstrated. In luminal-like breast cancer, tumor and nontumor tissue repertoires resembled each other significantly more than in basal-like breast cancer.

The axillary draining lymph nodes of breast cancer patients were the source of the lymph node samples. The CDR3 spans 14 residues, from the cysteine through the phenylalanine. Kept here is only the CDR3 DNA, which spans 42 bases and is read in frame from base 1. From the germline V gene, CDR1 is MNHEY and CDR2 is SVGAGI. The germline V end is reduced by 5 bases and the J end by 3 bases; junction bases left unmatched: 4. The listed sequencing device is Illumina HiSeq 2000. TCR beta chain libraries were generated by multiplex PCR amplification. High-throughput sequencing was used to analyze the amplified TCR beta chain products. TCRdb ran its own pipeline on the public reads, namely fastp trimming at Q25 and MiXCR clone calling, and kept in-frame beta chains. Each entry is one CDR3 protein sequence, shown with its most common DNA and genes. The sample profile shows nearly 200,000 distinct CDR3 sequences; around 33% of them were found once. 4% to 4.5% of the sample goes to the ten largest clones.

With regard to this clonotype: Its antigen is still unknown. No base quality values were provided; no much bigger clone lies one nucleotide off.

The clonotype originates from a female donor with breast cancer. Some clones in this sample may be carry-over from other donors' samples. The rearranged chain carries TRBV6-5 and TRBJ1-5; 7 of the junction bases match TRBD1. The source material was axillary lymph node tissue. The nucleotide sequence reads as follows: TGTGCCAGCAGTCACCAGGGGGACAATCAGCCCCAGCATTTT. Its product reads: CASSHQGDNQPQHF.